This T cell receptor (beta chain) was retrieved from a study of blood T cells in healthy people across ages. Concerning this clonotype itself: Its antigen is currently unknown.

V lost 5 bases, J lost 0 bases, and 5 bases stayed unmatched. From germline, CDR1 is SGHTA and CDR2 FQGNSA. CDR3 length equals 15 residues. With a J-beta primer mix and a sample-barcoded 5' primer, a second PCR ran about 6 to 11 cycles. A single record per CDR3 protein comes from TCRdb applying MiXCR to the 5' RACE reads. Seen here are about 680,000 distinct CDR3 sequences, 49% observed once, and the top ten hold roughly 34%. Notes on the study in general: Across samples, TCR beta diversity tracked strongly with naive T cell percentage.

The chain has TRBV7-2 and TRBJ2-7; 9 bases are shared with TRBD1. Sequenced material: blood. This clonotype was sampled from a woman aged 55-69 years in good health. Written as DNA, the CDR3 is TGTGCCAGCAGCACGACAGGGGGTTACTCCTACGAGCAGTACTTC. Protein sequence: CASSTTGGYSYEQYF. Variable domain in full (rest from reference TRBV7-2 and TRBJ2-7): GAGVSQSPSNKVTEKGKDVELRCDPISGHTALYWYRQSLGQGLEFLIYFQGNSAPDKSGLPSDRFSAERTGGSVSTLTIQRTQQEDSAVYLCASSTTGGYSYEQYFGPGTRLTVT.